This TCR beta chain was identified during a study of shared clonotypes between healthy human individuals. Overall study findings and caveats: Rarefaction demonstrated incomplete sorted-subset sequencing despite large depth. A handful of donors held approximately 4.6% of naive CD4 clonotypes in common.

Replicate PCRs from sorted subsets contained roughly 200 ng DNA, which is some 29,000 T cell genomes. In the source study's methods: Junction-only immunoSEQ data arrived without quality scores, meaning filtering differed. Here immunoSEQ multiplex PCR was the method, and the copy in TCRdb shows in-frame clones only, minus some. V and J calls and clone size come straight from that table; D and trimming were deduced from the DNA. The sample has 2.5 million or so clones; about 92% are singletons. Details on this clone: No antigen is known for it.

V lost 7 bases, J lost 0 bases, and 12 bases lay in between. This CDR3 comprises 14 residues. Per germline, CDR1 MNHNS and CDR2 SASEGT. The chain links TRBV6-1 to TRBJ1-1; no firm D call. Sequencing input: naive CD4+ T cells sorted from blood. Documented subset: CD45RA+ positively selected. The sequence was obtained from a young man in good health. The CDR3 DNA sequence: TGTGCCAGCACCCCAGGTCCAATGAACACTGAAGCTTTCTTT. Its protein product is CASTPGPMNTEAFF.